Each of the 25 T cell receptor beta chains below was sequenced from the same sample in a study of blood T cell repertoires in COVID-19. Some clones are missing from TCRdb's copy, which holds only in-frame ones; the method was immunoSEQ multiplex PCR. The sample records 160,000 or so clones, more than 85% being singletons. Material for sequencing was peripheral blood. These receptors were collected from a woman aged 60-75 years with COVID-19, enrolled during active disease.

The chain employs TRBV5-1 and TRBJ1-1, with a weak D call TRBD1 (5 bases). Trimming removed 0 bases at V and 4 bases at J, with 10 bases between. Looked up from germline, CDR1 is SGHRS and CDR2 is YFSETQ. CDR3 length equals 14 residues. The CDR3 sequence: CASSLVARGTEAFF. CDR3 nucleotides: TGCGCCAGCAGCTTGGTAGCTAGGGGCACTGAAGCTTTCTTT.

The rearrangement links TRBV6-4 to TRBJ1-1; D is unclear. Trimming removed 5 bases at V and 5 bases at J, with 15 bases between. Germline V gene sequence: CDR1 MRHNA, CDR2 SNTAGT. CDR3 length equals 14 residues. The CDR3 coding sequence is TGTGCCAGCAGTTCTAATCGGCCGGAGACTGAAGCTTTCTTT. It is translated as CASSSNRPETEAFF.

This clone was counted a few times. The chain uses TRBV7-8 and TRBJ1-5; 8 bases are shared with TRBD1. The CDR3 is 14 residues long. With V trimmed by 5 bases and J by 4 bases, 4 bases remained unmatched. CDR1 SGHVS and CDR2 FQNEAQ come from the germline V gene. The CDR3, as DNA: TGTGCCAGCAGCGCGGACAGGGAGAATCAGCCCCAGCATTTT. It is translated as CASSADRENQPQHF.

The CDR3 is CASTTLLGGTQYF. DNA of the CDR3: TGTGCCAGCACCACCCTCCTAGGGGGTACCCAGTACTTC. V and J are TRBV12-3 or TRBV12-4 and TRBJ2-5, with D tentatively TRBD1 (6 bases). The CDR3 covers 13 residues. The ends were cut back, 7 bases at V and 8 bases at J, with 17 bases in the middle.

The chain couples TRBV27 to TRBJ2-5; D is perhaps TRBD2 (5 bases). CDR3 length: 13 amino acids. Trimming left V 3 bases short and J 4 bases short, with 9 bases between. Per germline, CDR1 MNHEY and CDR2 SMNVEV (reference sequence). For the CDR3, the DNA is TGTGCCAGCAGTTTCCGCCGGGGAGAGACCCAGTACTTC. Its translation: CASSFRRGETQYF.

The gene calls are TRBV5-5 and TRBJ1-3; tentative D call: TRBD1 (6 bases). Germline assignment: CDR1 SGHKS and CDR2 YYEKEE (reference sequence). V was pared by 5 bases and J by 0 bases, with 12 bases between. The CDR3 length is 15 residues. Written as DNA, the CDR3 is TGTGCCAGCAGAAGTGGGACATCCTCTGGAAACACCATATATTTT. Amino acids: CASRSGTSSGNTIYF.

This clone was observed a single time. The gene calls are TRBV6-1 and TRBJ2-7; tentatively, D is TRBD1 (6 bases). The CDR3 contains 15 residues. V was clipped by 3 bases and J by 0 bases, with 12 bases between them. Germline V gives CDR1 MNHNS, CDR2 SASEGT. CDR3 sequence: CASSDPGQSSYEQYF. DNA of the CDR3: TGTGCCAGCAGTGACCCTGGACAGAGCTCCTACGAGCAGTACTTC.

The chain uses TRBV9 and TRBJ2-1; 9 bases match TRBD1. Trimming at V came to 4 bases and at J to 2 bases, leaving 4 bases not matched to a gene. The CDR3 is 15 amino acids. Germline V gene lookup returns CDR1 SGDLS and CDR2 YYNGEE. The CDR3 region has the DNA TGTGCCAGCAGCATCGGACAGGGGCCCTACAATGAGCAGTTCTTC. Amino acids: CASSIGQGPYNEQFF.

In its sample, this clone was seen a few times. CDR3: CASGGSRGRKGYTF. The CDR3 DNA follows: TGTGCCAGCGGGGGATCCAGGGGGCGAAAGGGCTACACCTTC. The V and J genes are TRBV4-2 and TRBJ1-2; 8 bases align to TRBD1. CDR1 and CDR2 (germline): LGHNA, YNFKEQ. There are 14 residues in the CDR3. Germline trimming cut 8 bases from V and 8 bases from J; bases unmatched to any gene: 13.

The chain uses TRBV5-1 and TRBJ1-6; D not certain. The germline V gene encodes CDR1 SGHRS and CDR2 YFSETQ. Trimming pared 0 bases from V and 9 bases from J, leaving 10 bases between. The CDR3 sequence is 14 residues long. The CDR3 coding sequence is TGCGCCAGCAGCTTGGGTCAGGAAGGTTCACCCCTCCACTTT. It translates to CASSLGQEGSPLHF.

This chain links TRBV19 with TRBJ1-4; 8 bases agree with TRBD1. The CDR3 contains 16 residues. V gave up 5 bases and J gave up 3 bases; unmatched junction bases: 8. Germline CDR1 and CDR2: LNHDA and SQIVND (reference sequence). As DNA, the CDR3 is TGTGCCAGTAGTGAACTCCCGGGACAGGCTAATGAAAAACTGTTTTTT. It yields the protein CASSELPGQANEKLFF.

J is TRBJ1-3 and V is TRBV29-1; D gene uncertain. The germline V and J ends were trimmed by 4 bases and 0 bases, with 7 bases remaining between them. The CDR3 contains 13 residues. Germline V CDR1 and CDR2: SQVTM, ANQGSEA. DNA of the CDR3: TGCAGCGTTGGAGAGAGCTCTGGAAACACCATATATTTT. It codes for CSVGESSGNTIYF.

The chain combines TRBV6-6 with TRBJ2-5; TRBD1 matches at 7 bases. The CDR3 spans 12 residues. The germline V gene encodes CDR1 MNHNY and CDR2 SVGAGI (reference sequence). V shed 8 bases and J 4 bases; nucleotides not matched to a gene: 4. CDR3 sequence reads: CASRRGLETQYF. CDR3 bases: TGTGCCAGCCGCAGGGGGTTAGAGACCCAGTACTTC.

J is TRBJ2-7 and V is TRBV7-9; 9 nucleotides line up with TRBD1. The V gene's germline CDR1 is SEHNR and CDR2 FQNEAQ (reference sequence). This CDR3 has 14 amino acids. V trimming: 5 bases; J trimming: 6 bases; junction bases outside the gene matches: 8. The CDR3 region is CASSQGQGASEQYF. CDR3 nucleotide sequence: TGTGCCAGCAGCCAGGGACAGGGTGCAAGCGAGCAGTACTTC.

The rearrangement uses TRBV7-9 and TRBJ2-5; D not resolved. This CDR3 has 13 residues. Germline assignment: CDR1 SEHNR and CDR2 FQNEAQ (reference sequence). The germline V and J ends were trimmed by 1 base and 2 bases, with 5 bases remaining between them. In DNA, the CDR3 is TGTGCCAGCAGCTTAGACATACAAGAGACCCAGTACTTC. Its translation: CASSLDIQETQYF.

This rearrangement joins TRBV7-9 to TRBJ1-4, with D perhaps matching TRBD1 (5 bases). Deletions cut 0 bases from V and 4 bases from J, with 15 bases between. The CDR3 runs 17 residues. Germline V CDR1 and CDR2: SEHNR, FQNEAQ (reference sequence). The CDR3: CASSLALGQGSNEKLFF. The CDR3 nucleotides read TGTGCCAGCAGCTTAGCCCTGGGGCAGGGTAGTAATGAAAAACTGTTTTTT.

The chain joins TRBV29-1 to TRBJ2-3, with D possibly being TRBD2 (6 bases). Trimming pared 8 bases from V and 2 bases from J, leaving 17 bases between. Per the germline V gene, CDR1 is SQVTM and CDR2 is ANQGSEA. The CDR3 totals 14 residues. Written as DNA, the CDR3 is TGCAGCCACGAGGGGTCGGGGGTCACAGATACGCAGTATTTT. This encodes CSHEGSGVTDTQYF.

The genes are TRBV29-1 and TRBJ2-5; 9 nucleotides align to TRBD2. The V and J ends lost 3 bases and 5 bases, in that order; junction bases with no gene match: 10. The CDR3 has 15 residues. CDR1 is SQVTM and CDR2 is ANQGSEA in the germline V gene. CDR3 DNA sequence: TGCAGCGTTGAGAGAGCGGGGGGCTCTCTCGAGACCCAGTACTTC. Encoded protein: CSVERAGGSLETQYF.

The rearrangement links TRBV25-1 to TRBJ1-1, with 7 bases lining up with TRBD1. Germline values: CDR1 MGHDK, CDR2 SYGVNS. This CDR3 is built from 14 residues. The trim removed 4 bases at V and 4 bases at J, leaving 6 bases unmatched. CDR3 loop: CASSVQGIRTEAFF. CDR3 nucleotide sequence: TGTGCCAGCAGTGTACAGGGGATACGCACTGAAGCTTTCTTT.

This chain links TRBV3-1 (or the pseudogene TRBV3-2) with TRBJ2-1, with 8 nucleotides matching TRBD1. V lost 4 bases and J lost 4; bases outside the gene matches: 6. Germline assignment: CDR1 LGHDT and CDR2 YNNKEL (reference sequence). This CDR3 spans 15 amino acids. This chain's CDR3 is CASSPNRGTYNEQFF. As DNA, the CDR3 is TGTGCCAGCAGCCCTAACAGGGGGACTTACAATGAGCAGTTCTTC.

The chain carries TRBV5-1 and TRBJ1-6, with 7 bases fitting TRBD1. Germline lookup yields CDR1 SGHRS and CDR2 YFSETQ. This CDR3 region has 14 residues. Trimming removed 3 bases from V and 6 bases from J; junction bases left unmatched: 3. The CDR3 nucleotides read TGCGCCAGCAGCTCGACAGGGTCTAATTCACCCCTCCACTTT. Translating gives CASSSTGSNSPLHF.

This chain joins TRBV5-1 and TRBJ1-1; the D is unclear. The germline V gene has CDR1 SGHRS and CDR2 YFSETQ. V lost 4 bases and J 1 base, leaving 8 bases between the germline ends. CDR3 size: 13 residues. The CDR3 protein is CASSAGSNTEAFF. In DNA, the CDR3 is TGCGCCAGCAGCGCCGGGTCGAACACTGAAGCTTTCTTT.

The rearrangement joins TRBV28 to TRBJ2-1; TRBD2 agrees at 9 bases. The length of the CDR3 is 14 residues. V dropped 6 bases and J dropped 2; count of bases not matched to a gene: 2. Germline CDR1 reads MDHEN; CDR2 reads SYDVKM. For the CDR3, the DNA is TGTGCCAGCAGGGTAGCGGGGGCCTACAATGAGCAGTTCTTC. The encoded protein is CASRVAGAYNEQFF.

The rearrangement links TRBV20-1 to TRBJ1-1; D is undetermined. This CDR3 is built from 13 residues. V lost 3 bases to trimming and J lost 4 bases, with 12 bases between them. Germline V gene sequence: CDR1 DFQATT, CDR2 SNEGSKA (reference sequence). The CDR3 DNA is TGCAGTGCTAGTGTGGGTCGGGGCACTGAAGCTTTCTTT. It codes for CSASVGRGTEAFF.

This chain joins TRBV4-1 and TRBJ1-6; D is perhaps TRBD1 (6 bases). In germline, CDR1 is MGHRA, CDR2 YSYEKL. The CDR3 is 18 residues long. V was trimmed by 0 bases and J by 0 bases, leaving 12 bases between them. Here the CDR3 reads CASSQDQRGSSYNSPLHF. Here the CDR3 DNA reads TGCGCCAGCAGCCAAGATCAGAGGGGGAGCTCCTATAATTCACCCCTCCACTTT.